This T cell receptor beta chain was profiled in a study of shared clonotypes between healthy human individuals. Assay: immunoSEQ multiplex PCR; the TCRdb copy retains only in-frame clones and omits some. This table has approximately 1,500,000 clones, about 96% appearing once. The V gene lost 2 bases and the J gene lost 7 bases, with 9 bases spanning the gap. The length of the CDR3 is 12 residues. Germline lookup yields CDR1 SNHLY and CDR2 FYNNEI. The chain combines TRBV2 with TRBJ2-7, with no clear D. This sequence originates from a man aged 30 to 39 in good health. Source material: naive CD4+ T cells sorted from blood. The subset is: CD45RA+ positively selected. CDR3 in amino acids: CASSEFSLEQYF. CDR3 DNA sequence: TGTGCCAGCAGTGAATTTAGTCTAGAGCAGTACTTC. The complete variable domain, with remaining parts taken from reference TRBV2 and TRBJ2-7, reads EPEVTQTPSHQVTQMGQEVILRCVPISNHLYFYWYRQILGQKVEFLVSFYNNEISEKSEIFDDQFSVERPDGSNFTLKIRSTKLEDSAMYFCASSEFSLEQYFGPGTRLTVT.